This T cell receptor (beta chain) was captured in a study of T cell responses to AZD1222 COVID-19 vaccine. Findings of the study overall: The study sampled repertoires only after the peak T cell response.

Concerning this clone itself: Its antigen is not known. The same CDR3 arises from other DNA sequences in this sample as well.

The table came from immunoSEQ multiplex PCR; TCRdb's copy has only in-frame clones and leaves some out. This sample carries approximately 130,000 clones, 89% of them seen once, and the ten largest clones take roughly 8.9%. The V gene's germline CDR1 is KGHSH and CDR2 LQKENI. This CDR3 region has 12 residues. Trimming pared 6 bases from V and 5 bases from J, leaving 11 bases between. The specimen comprised peripheral blood, sampled 28 days after the second AZD1222 dose. This sequence originates from an adult who received the AZD1222 COVID-19 vaccine. The V gene is TRBV18, the J gene TRBJ2-7; D remains ambiguous. In DNA, the CDR3 is TGTGCCAGCTCCCCTTCGGGCGACGAGCAGTACTTC. This translates into CASSPSGDEQYF. Using reference TRBV18 and TRBJ2-7 for the parts outside the CDR3, the full variable domain is NAGVMQNPRHLVRRRGQEARLRCSPMKGHSHVYWYRQLPEEGLKFMVYLQKENIIDESGMPKERFSAEFPKEGPSILRIQQVVRGDSAAYFCASSPSGDEQYFGPGTRLTVT.